A selection of T cell receptor beta chains follows, all from one sample in a study of healthy donors' naive CD4 and CD8 T cells. TCRdb itself ran the reads through MiXCR, one entry per CDR3 protein. This sample has around 180,000 distinct CDR3 sequences, with about four fifths found just once. Sequenced material: naive CD4+ and CD8+ T cells sorted from blood, pooled from several donors. The receptors come from a pool of human donors in good health; the sample pools cells from several healthy donors. Each CDR3 is given with its conserved first and last residue. D genes are given only for firm matches. Clone size, where shown, is once, few, many, or a class for clones that have expanded.

clone size	V gene	D gene	J gene	CDR3 DNA	CDR3 protein
.	TRBV6-1	.	TRBJ1-4	TGTGCCAGCAGTGAAAATGTGGGACACCCCACTAATGAAAAACTGTTTTTT	CASSENVGHPTNEKLFF
.	TRBV29-1	.	TRBJ2-7	TGCAGCGTTGAAGATAAGGCCCTCCCCGGCGAGCAGTACTTC	CSVEDKALPGEQYF
.	TRBV12-3/TRBV12-4	.	TRBJ2-7	TGTGCCAGCAGTTCTGGGGACGGCTCCTACGAGCAGTACTTC	CASSSGDGSYEQYF
few	TRBV5-1	.	TRBJ2-1	TGCGCCAGCAGCAATCTAGGCCCACGCTACAATGAGCAGTTCTTC	CASSNLGPRYNEQFF
.	TRBV29-1	.	TRBJ1-1	TGCAGCGTTGAAGGGTTGAGGGAGAACACTGAAGCTTTCTTT	CSVEGLRENTEAFF
.	TRBV7-8	.	TRBJ2-3	TGTGCCAGCAGACCCGATGGGGCTCGCCGAATCACAGATACGCAGTATTTT	CASRPDGARRITDTQYF
.	TRBV19	.	TRBJ1-1	TGTGCCAGTACTCCCGGGGTGAACACTGAAGCTTTCTTT	CASTPGVNTEAFF
.	TRBV5-1	TRBD1	TRBJ2-2	TGCGCCAGCAGCTTCGATACAGGGGGCGAAAGCGGGGAGCTGTTTTTT	CASSFDTGGESGELFF
once	TRBV12-5	.	TRBJ1-3	TGTGCTAGTGGTTTAACAGGCTCTGGAAACACCATATATTTT	CASGLTGSGNTIYF
few	TRBV6-5	TRBD1	TRBJ2-2	TGTGCCAGCACTAGGGGGAGCCGGACAGGCATCACCGGGGAGCTGTTTTTT	CASTRGSRTGITGELFF
few	TRBV29-1	.	TRBJ1-1	TGCAGCGCCTATAACACTGAAGCTTTCTTT	CSAYNTEAFF
.	TRBV5-1	TRBD2	TRBJ2-7	TGCGCCAGCAGCACCACTAGCGGGAGTAACGAGCAGTACTTC	CASSTTSGSNEQYF
few	TRBV29-1	.	TRBJ1-2	TGCAGCGTCGTGCAGGGTGGCTACACCTTC	CSVVQGGYTF
.	TRBV5-5	.	TRBJ2-2	TGTGCCAGCAGAACGGACACCGGGGAGCTGTTTTTT	CASRTDTGELFF
.	TRBV29-1	.	TRBJ1-1	TGCAGCGTGGTCGCGGGGTCGGACACTGAAGCTTTCTTT	CSVVAGSDTEAFF
.	TRBV5-1	TRBD2	TRBJ2-7	TGCGCCAGCAGCTGGAGTAGTAGCGGGAGGGCCGGTTCGTACGAGCAGTACTTC	CASSWSSSGRAGSYEQYF
few	TRBV29-1	.	TRBJ1-1	TGCAGCGTTGAATCGGGTCGGTTCACTGAAGCTTTCTTT	CSVESGRFTEAFF
.	TRBV29-1	.	TRBJ1-1	TGCAGCGTTGCCCCGACAGCCAGCACTGAAGCTTTCTTT	CSVAPTASTEAFF
few	TRBV12-3/TRBV12-4	.	TRBJ1-2	TGTGCCAGCAGTCGAGACAATAACTATGGCTACACCTTC	CASSRDNNYGYTF
.	TRBV6-2/TRBV6-3	.	TRBJ2-7	TGTGCCAGCAGTTCTCTCCCTGGGATCGAGCAGTACTTC	CASSSLPGIEQYF
.	TRBV6-5	.	TRBJ2-3	TGTGCCAGCAGATACCAACTCATAACAGATACGCAGTATTTT	CASRYQLITDTQYF
.	TRBV6-5	TRBD2	TRBJ2-1	TGTGCCAGCAGTGACCGGGGGATGACGGGACTAGCGGTCAATGAGCAGTTCTTC	CASSDRGMTGLAVNEQFF
.	TRBV27	TRBD2	TRBJ2-1	TGTGCCAGCAGTTTAGAAGCCCGACTAGCCTTCCACAATGAGCAGTTCTTC	CASSLEARLAFHNEQFF
.	TRBV6-5	.	TRBJ1-5	TGTGCCAGCACAGAGGGCCCTAATCAGCCCCAGCATTTT	CASTEGPNQPQHF
.	TRBV29-1	.	TRBJ2-1	TGCAGCGTTGGGCAGGGAGAAGATGAGCAGTTCTTC	CSVGQGEDEQFF
.	TRBV19	.	TRBJ1-5	TGTGCCAGGAGTCAAACCGAAGCGGGTCGGCAGGGACCTCAGCCCCAGCATTTT	CARSQTEAGRQGPQPQHF
.	TRBV19	.	TRBJ2-7	TGTGCCAGTAGTAATGCAGGGTACGAGCAGTACTTC	CASSNAGYEQYF
.	TRBV29-1	.	TRBJ2-1	TGCAGCGTTGAACAGGCAAACAATGAGCAGTTCTTC	CSVEQANNEQFF
.	TRBV2	.	TRBJ1-1	TGTGCCAGCAGTGAAGGGTCAGCACAAGAGGCTGAAGCTTTCTTT	CASSEGSAQEAEAFF